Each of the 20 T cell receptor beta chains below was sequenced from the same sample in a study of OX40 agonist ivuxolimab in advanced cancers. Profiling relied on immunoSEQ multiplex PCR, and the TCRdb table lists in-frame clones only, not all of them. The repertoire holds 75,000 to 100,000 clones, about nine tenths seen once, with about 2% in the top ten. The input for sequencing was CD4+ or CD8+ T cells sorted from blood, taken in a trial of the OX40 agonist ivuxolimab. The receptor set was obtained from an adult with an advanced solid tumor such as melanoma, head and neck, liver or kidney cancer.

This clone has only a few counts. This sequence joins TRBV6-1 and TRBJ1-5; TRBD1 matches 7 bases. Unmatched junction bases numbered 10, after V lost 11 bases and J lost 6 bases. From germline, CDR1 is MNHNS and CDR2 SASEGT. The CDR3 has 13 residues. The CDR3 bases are TGTGCCTCCCAGACAGGGCCGACTCAGCCCCAGCATTTT. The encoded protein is CASQTGPTQPQHF.

This CDR3 reads CASSPVEVRATEAFF. CDR3 bases: TGTGCCAGCAGCCCCGTGGAGGTCCGGGCAACTGAAGCTTTCTTT. The chain couples TRBV5-8 to TRBJ1-1; D call uncertain. V was clipped by 4 bases and J by 5 bases, with 18 bases between them. The CDR3 spans 15 residues. Germline CDR1 is SGHTS and CDR2 is YDEGEE.

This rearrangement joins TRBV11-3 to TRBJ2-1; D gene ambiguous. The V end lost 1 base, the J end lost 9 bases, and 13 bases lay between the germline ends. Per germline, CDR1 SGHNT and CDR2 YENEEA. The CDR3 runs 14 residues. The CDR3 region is CASSLAGLSAEQFF. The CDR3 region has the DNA TGTGCCAGCAGCTTAGCCGGCTTGAGTGCTGAGCAGTTCTTC.

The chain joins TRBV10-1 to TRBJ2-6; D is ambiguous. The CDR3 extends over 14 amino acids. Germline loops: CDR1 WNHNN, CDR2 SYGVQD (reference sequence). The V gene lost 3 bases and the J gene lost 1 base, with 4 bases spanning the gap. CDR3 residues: CASSDSSGANVLTF. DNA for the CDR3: TGCGCCAGCAGTGATTCTTCTGGGGCCAACGTCCTGACTTTC.

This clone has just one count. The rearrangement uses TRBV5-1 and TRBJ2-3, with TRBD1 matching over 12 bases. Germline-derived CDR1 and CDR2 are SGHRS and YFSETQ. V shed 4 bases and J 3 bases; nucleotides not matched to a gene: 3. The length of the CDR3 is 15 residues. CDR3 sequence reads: CASSRDRGPTDTQYF. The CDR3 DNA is TGCGCCAGCAGCCGGGACAGGGGGCCGACAGATACGCAGTATTTT.

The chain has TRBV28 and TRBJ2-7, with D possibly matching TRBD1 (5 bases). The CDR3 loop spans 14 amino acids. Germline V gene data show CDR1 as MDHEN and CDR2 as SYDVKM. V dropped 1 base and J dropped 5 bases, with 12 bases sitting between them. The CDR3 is CASSLSQGPDEQYF. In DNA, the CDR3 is TGTGCCAGCAGTTTATCCCAGGGCCCGGACGAGCAGTACTTC.

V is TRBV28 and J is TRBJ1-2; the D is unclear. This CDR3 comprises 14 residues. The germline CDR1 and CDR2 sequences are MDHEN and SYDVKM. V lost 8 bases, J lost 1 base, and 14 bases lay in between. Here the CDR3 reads CASYAAGVNYGYTF. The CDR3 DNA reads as TGTGCCAGCTATGCGGCTGGAGTTAACTATGGCTACACCTTC.

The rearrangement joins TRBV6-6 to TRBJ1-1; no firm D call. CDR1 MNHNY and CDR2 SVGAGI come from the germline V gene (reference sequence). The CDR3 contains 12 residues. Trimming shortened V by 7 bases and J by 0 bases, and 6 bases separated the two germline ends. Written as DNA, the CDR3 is TGTGCCAGCAATACGCTGAACACTGAAGCTTTCTTT. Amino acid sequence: CASNTLNTEAFF.

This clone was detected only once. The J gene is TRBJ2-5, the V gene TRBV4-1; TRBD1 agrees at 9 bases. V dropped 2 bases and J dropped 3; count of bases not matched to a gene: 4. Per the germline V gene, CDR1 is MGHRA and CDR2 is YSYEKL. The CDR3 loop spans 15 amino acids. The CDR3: CASSQPGQGEETQYF. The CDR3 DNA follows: TGCGCCAGCAGCCAACCGGGACAGGGCGAAGAGACCCAGTACTTC.

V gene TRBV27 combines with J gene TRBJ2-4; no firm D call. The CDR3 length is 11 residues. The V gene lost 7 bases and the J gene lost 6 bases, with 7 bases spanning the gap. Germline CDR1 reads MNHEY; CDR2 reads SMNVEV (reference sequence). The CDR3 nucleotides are TGTGCCAGCATTAAAGCAAACATTCAGTACTTC. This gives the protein CASIKANIQYF.

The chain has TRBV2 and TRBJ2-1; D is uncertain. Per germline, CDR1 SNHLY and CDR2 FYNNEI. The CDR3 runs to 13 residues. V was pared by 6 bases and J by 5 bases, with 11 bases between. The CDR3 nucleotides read TGTGCCAGCAGGGCGACCAATAACAATGAGCAGTTCTTC. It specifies CASRATNNNEQFF.

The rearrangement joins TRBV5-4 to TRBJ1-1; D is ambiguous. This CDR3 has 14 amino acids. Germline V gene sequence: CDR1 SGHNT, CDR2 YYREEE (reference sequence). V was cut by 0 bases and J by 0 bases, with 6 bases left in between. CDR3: CASSLGGMNTEAFF. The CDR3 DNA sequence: TGTGCCAGCAGCTTGGGGGGAATGAACACTGAAGCTTTCTTT.

The DNA for the CDR3 is TGTGCCAGCTCGAAAACGCGGGGTTACACCGGGGAGCTGTTTTTT. Translated, it gives CASSKTRGYTGELFF. This sequence joins TRBV11-2 and TRBJ2-2; possibly TRBD2 for D (6 bases). Trimming took 8 bases from V and 3 from J, leaving 16 bases between them. This CDR3 region has 15 residues. Germline V gene sequence: CDR1 SGHAT, CDR2 FQNNGV.

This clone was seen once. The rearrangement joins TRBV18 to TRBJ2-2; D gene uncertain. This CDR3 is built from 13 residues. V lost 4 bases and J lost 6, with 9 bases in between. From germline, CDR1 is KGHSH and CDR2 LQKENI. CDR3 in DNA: TGTGCCAGCTCACTAGGAGCTTCCGGGGAGCTGTTTTTT. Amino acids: CASSLGASGELFF.

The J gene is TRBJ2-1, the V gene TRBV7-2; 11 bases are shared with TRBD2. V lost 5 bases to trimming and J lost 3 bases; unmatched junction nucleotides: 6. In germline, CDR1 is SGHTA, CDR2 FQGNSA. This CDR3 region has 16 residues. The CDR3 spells CASSVLAGALYNEQFF. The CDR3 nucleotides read TGTGCCAGCAGCGTACTAGCGGGAGCCCTCTACAATGAGCAGTTCTTC.

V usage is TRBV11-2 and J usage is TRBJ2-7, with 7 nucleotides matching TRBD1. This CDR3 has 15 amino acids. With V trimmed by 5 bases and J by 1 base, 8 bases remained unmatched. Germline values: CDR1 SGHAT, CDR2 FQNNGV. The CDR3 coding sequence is TGTGCCAGCAGCCCGCAGACAGGGATTTCCTACGAGCAGTACTTC. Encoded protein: CASSPQTGISYEQYF.

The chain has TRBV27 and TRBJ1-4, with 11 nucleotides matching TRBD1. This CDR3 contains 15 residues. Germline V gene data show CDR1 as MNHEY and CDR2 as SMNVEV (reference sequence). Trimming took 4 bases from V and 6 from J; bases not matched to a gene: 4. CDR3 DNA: TGTGCCAGCAGTTCGGACAGGGGGCTTGATGAAAAACTGTTTTTT. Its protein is CASSSDRGLDEKLFF.

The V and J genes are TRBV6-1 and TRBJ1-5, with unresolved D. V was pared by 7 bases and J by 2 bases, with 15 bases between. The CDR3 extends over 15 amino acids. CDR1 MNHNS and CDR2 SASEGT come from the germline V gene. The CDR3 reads CASTVDPAGNQPQHF. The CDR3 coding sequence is TGTGCCAGCACCGTGGACCCTGCTGGCAATCAGCCCCAGCATTTT.

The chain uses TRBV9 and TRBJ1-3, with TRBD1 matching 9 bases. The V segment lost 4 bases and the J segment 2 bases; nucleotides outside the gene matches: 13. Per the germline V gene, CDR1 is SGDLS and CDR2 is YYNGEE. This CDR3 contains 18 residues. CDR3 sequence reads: CASSLTRGGQGAGNTIYF. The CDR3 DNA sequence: TGTGCCAGCAGCTTAACCCGGGGGGGACAGGGTGCTGGAAACACCATATATTTT.

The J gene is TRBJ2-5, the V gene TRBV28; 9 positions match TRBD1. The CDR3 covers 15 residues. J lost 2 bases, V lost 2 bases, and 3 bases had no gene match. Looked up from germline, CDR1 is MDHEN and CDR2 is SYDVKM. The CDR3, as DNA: TGTGCCAGCAGTTTAGGGACAGGGTTTCAAGAGACCCAGTACTTC. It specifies CASSLGTGFQETQYF.